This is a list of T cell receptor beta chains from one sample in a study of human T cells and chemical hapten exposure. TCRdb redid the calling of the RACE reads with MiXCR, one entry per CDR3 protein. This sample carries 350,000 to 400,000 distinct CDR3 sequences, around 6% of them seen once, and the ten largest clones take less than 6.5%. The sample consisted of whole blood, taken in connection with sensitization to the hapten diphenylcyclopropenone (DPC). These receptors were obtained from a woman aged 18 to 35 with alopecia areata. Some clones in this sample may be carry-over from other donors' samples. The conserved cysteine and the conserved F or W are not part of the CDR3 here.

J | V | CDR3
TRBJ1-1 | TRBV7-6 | ASSLATLNTEAF
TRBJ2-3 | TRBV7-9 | ASSYRGVDTDTQY
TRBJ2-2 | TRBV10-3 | ADTTGDTGELF
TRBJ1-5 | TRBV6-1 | ASRASVNQPQH
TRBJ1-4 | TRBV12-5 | ASGPKRAEANEKLF
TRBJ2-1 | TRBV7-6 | ASSPGQGASSYNEQF
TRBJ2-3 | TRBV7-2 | ASSSLGQGTDTQY
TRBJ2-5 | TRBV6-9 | ASSYSTTSGRHQETQY
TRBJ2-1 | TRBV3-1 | ASSQEGGQF
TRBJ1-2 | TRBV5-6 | ASSSQGTYGYT
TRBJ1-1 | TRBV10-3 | AISESLVPEAF
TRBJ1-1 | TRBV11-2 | ASSLGRGSIMNTEAF
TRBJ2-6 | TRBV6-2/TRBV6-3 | ASSYTRASGANVLT
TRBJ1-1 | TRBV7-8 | ASSLGTGGITEAF
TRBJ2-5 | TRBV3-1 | ASSQPLFNGRGQETQY
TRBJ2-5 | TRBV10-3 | AISAGTGETQY
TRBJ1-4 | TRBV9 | ASSGDSINEKLF
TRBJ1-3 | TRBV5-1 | ASSSGTGGNTIY
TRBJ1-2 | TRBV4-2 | ASSQGGRGPLVYGYT
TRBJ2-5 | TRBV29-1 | SVRGLALVETQY
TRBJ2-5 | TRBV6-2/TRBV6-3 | ASSPPRETQY
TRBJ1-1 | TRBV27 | ASSLNVNTEAF
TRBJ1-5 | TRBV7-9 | ASSLGNEAQPQH
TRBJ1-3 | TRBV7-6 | ASSLRTGGNTIY
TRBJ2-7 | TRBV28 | ASSSTGTGREEQY
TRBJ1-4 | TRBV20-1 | SARDRVEATNEKLF
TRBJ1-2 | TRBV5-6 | ASSSGFGYT
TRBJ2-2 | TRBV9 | ASSSGIAFTGELF
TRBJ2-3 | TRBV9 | ASSPRGEGYTDTQY
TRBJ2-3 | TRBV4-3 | ASSQESGDTQY
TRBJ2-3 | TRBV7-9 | ASSPGARQSTDTQY
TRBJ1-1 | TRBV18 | ASSPPLGEEAF
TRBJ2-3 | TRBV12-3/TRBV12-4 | ASSLEAKWDTQY
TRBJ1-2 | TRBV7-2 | ASSSPVLGQVPYGYT
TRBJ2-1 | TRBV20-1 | NTNRDWDYNEQF
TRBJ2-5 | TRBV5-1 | ASSSLPGLAGETQY
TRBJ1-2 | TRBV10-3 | AISERQEYGYT
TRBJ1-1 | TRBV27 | ASSLALDTEAF
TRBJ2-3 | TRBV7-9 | ASSSVNADTQY
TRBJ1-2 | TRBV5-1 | ASSSLTGNLFGYT
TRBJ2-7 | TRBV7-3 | ASSPNGGTGSAYEQY
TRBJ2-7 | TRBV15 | ATSRAPGLYEQY
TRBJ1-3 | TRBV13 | ASSLATGFYGTDGNTIY